The following is a T cell receptor beta chain sequence with its context. Antigen: not known. Primers for the PCR totalled 60 Vbeta and 13 Jbeta. Clones were read by immunoSEQ multiplex PCR, and TCRdb kept only the in-frame ones, dropping some. In the table there are about 170,000 clones, 85% of which are singletons. The sample comes from a study of cytomegalovirus exposure and HLA in healthy donors. Study-level findings and limits: Using a false discovery rate of 0.05, a later analysis showed that approximately 16,000 TCR beta sequences were associated with HLA alleles. In a later analysis, a missense DCLRE1C variant was linked to TCR beta V- and J-gene trimming.

Trimming left V 2 bases short and J 5 bases short, with 15 bases between. Germline CDR1 SQVTM, CDR2 ANQGSEA. The CDR3 consists of 14 residues. The genes are TRBV29-1 and TRBJ2-5; possibly TRBD1 for D (6 bases). The source is a man aged 25-45 years in good health and CMV-seropositive. What was sequenced was PBMCs. The CDR3 region is CSVEQTGPGETQYF. As DNA, the CDR3 is TGCAGCGTTGAACAGACAGGACCGGGGGAGACCCAGTACTTC.